These 15 T cell receptor beta chains share one sample of origin, sequenced in a study of breast tumors, draining lymph nodes, adjacent tissues. Using its own MiXCR run on the multiplex PCR reads, TCRdb lists one record per CDR3 protein. Of roughly 100,000 distinct CDR3 sequences detected, 30% appear once; the ten largest clones hold around 6%. Breast cancer patients provided tissue from their axillary draining lymph nodes. Sample: axillary lymph node tissue. The receptors here all came from a female donor with breast cancer. Some clones in this sample may be carry-over from other donors' samples.

This clonotype came up many times. This chain links TRBV7-9 with TRBJ1-1; perhaps TRBD1 as D (6 bases). Trimming stripped 2 bases from V and 3 bases from J, with 7 bases between. Germline V gene lookup returns CDR1 SEHNR and CDR2 FQNEAQ (reference sequence). There are 13 residues in the CDR3. Written as DNA, the CDR3 is TGTGCCAGCAGCTTAAACAGGGACACTGAAGCTTTCTTT. It is translated as CASSLNRDTEAFF.

At least ten counts were recorded for this clonotype. The chain is built from TRBV11-3 and TRBJ2-3; no reliable D call. Trimming stripped 5 bases from V and 2 bases from J, with 5 bases between. The CDR3 is 12 amino acids. Germline V gene lookup returns CDR1 SGHNT and CDR2 YENEEA. The DNA for the CDR3 is TGTGCCAGCAGCACCTACACAGATACGCAGTATTTT. It codes for CASSTYTDTQYF.

There are many counts of this clonotype. This chain connects TRBV7-8 to TRBJ2-5; D is possibly TRBD1 or TRBD2 (6 bases each). The CDR3 is 15 residues long. CDR1 and CDR2 (germline): SGHVS, FQNEAQ. V was clipped by 2 bases and J by 3 bases, with 13 bases between them. The CDR3 bases are TGTGCCAGCAGCTTAAGGGGGGCGAGGGAAGAGACCCAGTACTTC. The encoded protein is CASSLRGAREETQYF.

Regarding this clonotype: Being one base from a much bigger clone, this may be a read error. The chain uses TRBV6-5 and TRBJ2-7; TRBD1 matches 7 bases. With 4 bases clipped from V and 4 bases from J, the junction kept 7 bases outside the gene matches. The CDR3 has 14 amino acids. CDR1 is MNHEY and CDR2 is SVGAGI in the germline V gene. CDR3 loop: CASSSSGTVYEQYF. In DNA, the CDR3 is TGTGCCAGCAGTTCCTCCGGGACAGTATACGAGCAGTACTTC.

This clonotype was counted ten times or more. This chain joins TRBV20-1 and TRBJ2-3; no clear D. CDR1 and CDR2 (germline): DFQATT, SNEGSKA (reference sequence). V was cut by 4 bases and J by 2 bases, with 16 bases left in between. CDR3 length: 15 residues. In DNA form, the CDR3 reads TGCAGTGCTATTCTTATAGAAGGGCACACAGATACGCAGTATTTT. It codes for CSAILIEGHTDTQYF.

This clonotype showed up many times. The chain joins TRBV19 to TRBJ2-4; D is possibly TRBD2 (5 bases). CDR1 and CDR2 (germline): LNHDA, SQIVND (reference sequence). V lost 1 base to trimming and J lost 1 base, with 14 bases between them. CDR3 length: 17 amino acids. The CDR3 is CASSIGPGKVAKNIQYF. For the CDR3, the DNA is TGTGCCAGTAGTATAGGTCCGGGGAAGGTGGCCAAAAACATTCAGTACTTC.

This chain links TRBV7-6 with TRBJ1-6, with 9 bases that match TRBD1. In germline, CDR1 is SGHVS, CDR2 FNYEAQ. The CDR3 has 15 amino acids. CDR3 nucleotide sequence: TGTGCTAGAGGCCTGGGGGACAGGGCAAATTCACCCCTCCACTTT. Protein: CARGLGDRANSPLHF. The full variable domain, with the rest looked up from reference TRBV7-6 and TRBJ1-6, is GAGVSQSPRYKVTKRGQDVALRCDPISGHVSLYWYRQALGQGPEFLTYFNYEAQQDKSGLPNDRFSAERPEGSISTLTIQRTEQRDSAMYRCARGLGDRANSPLHFGNGTRLTVT.

This clonotype was seen more than once but under ten times. A much larger clone differs from this one at a single base, so this may be a read error. The rearrangement links TRBV5-1 to TRBJ2-7; D is unresolved. Germline V gives CDR1 SGHRS, CDR2 YFSETQ. The V end was cut by 0 bases, the J end by 0 bases, with 7 bases between. CDR3 length equals 14 residues. Written as DNA, the CDR3 is TGCGCCAGCAGCTTGGGTCCAGGCTCCTACGAGCAGTACTTC. The encoded protein is CASSLGPGSYEQYF.

The rearrangement links TRBV20-1 to TRBJ2-7; the D gene is possibly TRBD2 (6 bases). Germline lookup yields CDR1 DFQATT and CDR2 SNEGSKA (reference sequence). V lost 4 bases to trimming and J lost 6 bases, with 22 bases between them. This CDR3 contains 15 residues. CDR3 region: CSAKPGLVGAGEQYF. For the CDR3, the DNA is TGCAGTGCTAAACCGGGACTGGTGGGAGCAGGCGAGCAGTACTTC.

This clonotype was detected many times. The chain couples TRBV7-8 to TRBJ2-1; D remains ambiguous. Germline V gives CDR1 SGHVS, CDR2 FQNEAQ. The CDR3 is made up of 16 amino acids. Deletions cut 1 base from V and 0 bases from J, with 10 bases between. The CDR3, as DNA: TGTGCCAGCAGCTTAGGGGTGTTAAGCTCCTACAATGAGCAGTTCTTC. Amino acids: CASSLGVLSSYNEQFF.

This clonotype was seen repeatedly, ten times or more. The chain links TRBV19 to TRBJ1-3; 7 nucleotides match TRBD1. V lost 7 bases, J lost 0 bases, and 12 bases stayed unmatched. The CDR3 is made up of 17 amino acids. Germline CDR1 is LNHDA and CDR2 is SQIVND (reference sequence). CDR3 coding DNA: TGTGCCAGTACCAATCGACAGGGAAAGAGCTCTGGAAACACCATATATTTT. Protein sequence: CASTNRQGKSSGNTIYF.

This clonotype was seen a few times. This chain joins TRBV5-1 and TRBJ1-1; no clear D gene. Germline CDR1 and CDR2: SGHRS and YFSETQ. V was trimmed by 5 bases and J by 0 bases, leaving 5 bases between them. The CDR3 sequence is 12 residues long. CDR3 DNA: TGCGCCAGCAGGGGGATGAACACTGAAGCTTTCTTT. This translates into CASRGMNTEAFF.

Many counts were recorded for this clonotype. The rearrangement links TRBV19 to TRBJ1-3, with 7 bases matching TRBD1. This CDR3 comprises 16 residues. Germline assignment: CDR1 LNHDA and CDR2 SQIVND (reference sequence). The V gene end was trimmed by 6 bases and the J gene end by 0 bases; junction bases not matched to a gene: 8. Written as DNA, the CDR3 is TGTGCCAGTAGATCACAGAGACAGGGCTCTGGAAACACCATATATTTT. Translated: CASRSQRQGSGNTIYF.

This clonotype was counted ten times or more. The CDR3: CASSFSGTDTQYF. The CDR3 nucleotides are TGCGCCAGCAGCTTCTCAGGGACAGATACGCAGTATTTT. The chain employs TRBV5-1 and TRBJ2-3, with a tentative D call TRBD1 (5 bases). V shed 2 bases and J shed 3 bases, with 7 bases lying between them. Germline CDR1 and CDR2: SGHRS and YFSETQ. This CDR3 spans 13 amino acids.

The sample holds a few counts of this clonotype. A much larger clone sits a single nucleotide away, making a read error possible. This rearrangement joins TRBV6-1 to TRBJ2-7; 7 bases align to TRBD1. The V segment lost 6 bases and the J segment 2 bases; nucleotides outside the gene matches: 4. Germline lookup yields CDR1 MNHNS and CDR2 SASEGT. The CDR3 sequence is 13 residues long. The chain's CDR3 is CASRHRGTYEQYF. The CDR3 region has the DNA TGTGCCAGCAGACACAGGGGTACCTACGAGCAGTACTTC.